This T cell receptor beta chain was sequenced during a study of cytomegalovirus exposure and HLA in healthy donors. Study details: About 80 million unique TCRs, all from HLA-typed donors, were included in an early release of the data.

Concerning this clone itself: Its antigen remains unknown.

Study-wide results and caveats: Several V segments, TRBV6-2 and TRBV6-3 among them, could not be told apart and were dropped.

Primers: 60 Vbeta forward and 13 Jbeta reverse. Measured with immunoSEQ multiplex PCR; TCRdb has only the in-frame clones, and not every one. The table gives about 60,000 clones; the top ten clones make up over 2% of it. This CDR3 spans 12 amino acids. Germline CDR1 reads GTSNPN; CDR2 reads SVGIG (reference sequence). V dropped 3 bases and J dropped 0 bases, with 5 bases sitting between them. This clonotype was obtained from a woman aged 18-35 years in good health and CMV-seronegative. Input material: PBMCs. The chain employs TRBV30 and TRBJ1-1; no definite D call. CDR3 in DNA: TGTGCCTGGAGCAACTTGAACACTGAAGCTTTCTTT. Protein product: CAWSNLNTEAFF.